This T cell receptor beta chain was identified in a study of vaccination effects on CD4 cells after COVID-19. Turning to this clone: Its antigen remains unknown.

TCRdb's copy holds only in-frame clones and misses some; the assay was immunoSEQ multiplex PCR. The profile shows some 22,000 clones, about 74% of them singletons. Study outcomes and limitations: By a late point after vaccination, infection- and vaccine-induced clones had shrunk markedly through clonal contraction.

Sequencing was preceded by expansion of antigen-specific CD4+ T cells with viral peptide pools in the ViraFEST assay. With 10 to 11 days of culture completed, CD4+ T cells were isolated. Negative nucleocapsid antibody tests before and after vaccination confirmed no previous SARS-CoV-2 infection. Supplemented with about 10 IU/ml IL-2 and around 10 ug/ml peptides, 2 million to 2.5 million PBMC per well were kept in culture. IL-2 medium was substituted for half the medium on days 3 and 7. This CDR3 contains 14 residues. Trimming removed 6 bases from V and 4 bases from J; junction bases left unmatched: 6. Germline assignment: CDR1 MNHEY and CDR2 SMNVEV (reference sequence).

This sequence was found in a human donor who received a COVID-19 vaccine. The genes are TRBV27 and TRBJ2-3; 8 bases map to TRBD2. The sequences come from CD4+ T cells from PBMCs cultured with SARS-CoV-2 spike peptides, collected before COVID-19 vaccination. CDR3 region: CASSPGLGPDTQYF. The CDR3 DNA follows: TGTGCCAGCAGCCCGGGACTAGGCCCAGATACGCAGTATTTT.